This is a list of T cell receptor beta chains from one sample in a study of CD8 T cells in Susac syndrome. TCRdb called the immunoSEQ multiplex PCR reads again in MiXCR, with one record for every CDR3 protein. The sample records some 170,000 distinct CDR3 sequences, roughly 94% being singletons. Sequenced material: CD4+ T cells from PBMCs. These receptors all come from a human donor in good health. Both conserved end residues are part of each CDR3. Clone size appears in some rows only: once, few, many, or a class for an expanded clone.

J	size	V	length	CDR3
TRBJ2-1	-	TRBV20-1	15	CSARDGGIPQGEQFF
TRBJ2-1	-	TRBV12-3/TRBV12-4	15	CASSLRVAGPNEQFF
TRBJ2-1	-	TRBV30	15	CAWSARGGGGDEQFF
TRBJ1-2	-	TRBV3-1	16	CASSQRGGQGYYGYTF
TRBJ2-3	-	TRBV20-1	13	CSASFLDTDTQYF
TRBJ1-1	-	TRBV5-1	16	CASSTGDDRADTEAFF
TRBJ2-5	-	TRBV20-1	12	CSVRGVWETQYF
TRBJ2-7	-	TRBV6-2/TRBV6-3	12	CASSYSTLEQYF
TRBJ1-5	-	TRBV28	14	CASSLSPGNQPQHF
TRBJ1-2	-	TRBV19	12	CASSLNSYGYTF
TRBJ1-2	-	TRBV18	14	CASSPPNSNYGYTF
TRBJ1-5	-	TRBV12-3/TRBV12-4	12	CASSTESQPQHF
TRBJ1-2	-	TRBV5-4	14	CASSTTSGSYGYTF
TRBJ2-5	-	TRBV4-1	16	CASSHQRPGVGETQYF
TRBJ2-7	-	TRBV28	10	CASSGYEQYF
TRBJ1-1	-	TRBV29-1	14	CSVTGRGQNTEAFF
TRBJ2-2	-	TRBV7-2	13	CASSFSPAGELFF
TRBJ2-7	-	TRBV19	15	CASSFTSGMLYEQYF
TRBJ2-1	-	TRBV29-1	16	CSVVNSGLAGGNEQFF
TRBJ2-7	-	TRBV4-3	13	CASSQDTTYEQYF
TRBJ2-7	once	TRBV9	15	CASSVGAESSYEQYF
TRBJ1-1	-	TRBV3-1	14	CASSQDRVVTEAFF
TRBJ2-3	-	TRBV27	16	CASSDPGGPGTDTQYF
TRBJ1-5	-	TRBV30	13	CAWGKQGNQPQHF
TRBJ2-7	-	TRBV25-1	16	CASSLSLDRGVREQYF
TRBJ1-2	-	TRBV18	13	CASAGQTNYGYTF
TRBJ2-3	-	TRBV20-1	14	CSAPRAATTDTQYF
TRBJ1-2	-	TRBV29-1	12	CSVDRGGYGYTF
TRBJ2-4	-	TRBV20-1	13	CSARDRIENIQYF
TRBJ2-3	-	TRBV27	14	CASSPSGRTDTQYF
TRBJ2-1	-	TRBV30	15	CAWSVASGRVVEQFF
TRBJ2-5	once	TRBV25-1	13	CASSEHRRETQYF
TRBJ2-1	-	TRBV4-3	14	CASRAKGGGNEQFF
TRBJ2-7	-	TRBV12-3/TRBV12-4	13	CASSTPGSDEQYF
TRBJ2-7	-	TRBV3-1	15	CASSSGGGLSYEQYF
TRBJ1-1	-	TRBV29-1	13	CSATGLMNTEAFF
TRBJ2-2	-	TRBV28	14	CASVGAPNTGELFF
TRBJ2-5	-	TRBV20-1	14	CSARNPPKQETQYF